The source of this T cell receptor beta chain is a study of CD8 T cells in Susac syndrome. After removal of 7 bases from V and 2 bases from J, the junction contained 24 bases not matched to a gene. This CDR3 is 19 amino acids long. Germline CDR1 SQVTM, CDR2 ANQGSEA. CD8+ and CD4+ blood T cells underwent TCR beta sequencing. Treatment-naive patients with stable or active relapsing-remitting disease were the multiple sclerosis controls. Random hexamers were used to reverse transcribe an amount of about 0.45 to 1 ug RNA. The immunoSEQ assay covered 54 Vbeta and 13 Jbeta segments for CDR3. TCRdb re-called the immunoSEQ multiplex PCR reads with MiXCR, one entry per CDR3 protein. This table holds 250,000 to 350,000 distinct CDR3 sequences, about 85% found once.

Sequenced material: CD8+ T cells from PBMCs. This chain links TRBV29-1 with TRBJ2-7; 9 positions match TRBD2. The receptor was isolated from a human donor with multiple sclerosis. In nucleotides, the CDR3 is TGCAGCGCAAGTGGGGCGGGACAAGCGGGAGGAAATCATCCCTACGAGCAGTACTTC. Translation gives CSASGAGQAGGNHPYEQYF.